Detailed here is one T cell receptor beta chain. This sample was taken from a study of graft-versus-host responses after intestinal transplantation. The repertoire was sequenced with immunoSEQ multiplex PCR; TCRdb's copy has only in-frame clones and lacks some. The repertoire holds thousands of clones, with roughly 31% as singletons. The CDR3 is 15 residues long. Study outcomes and limitations: Recipient marrow contained GvH clones, some of which appeared first in ileum or blood. The study associated peak circulating GvH clone levels with early post-transplant HvG declines.

The V gene is TRBV21-1, the J gene TRBJ2-3; the table gives TRBD1 as D, unverified against the DNA. TRBV21-1 is described as a pseudogene. This receptor was identified in a human patient who received an intestinal transplant. The sequencing here drew on alloreactive CD4+ T cells from a mixed lymphocyte reaction culture, taken before intestinal transplant. Sample subset: CFSE-low proliferating T cells sorted from roughly 6-day pre-transplant mixed lymphocyte reaction (GvH or HvG direction). The CDR3 loop is CASSTYRGKADTQYF. CDR3 coding DNA: TGTGCCAGCAGCACCTACAGGGGTAAGGCAGATACGCAGTATTTT.